The clone carrying this T cell receptor (beta chain) was seen only a few times. This entry is derived from a study of early T cells in non-severe SARS-CoV-2 infection. Germline CDR1 reads MGHRA; CDR2 reads YSYEKL. V gave up 2 bases and J gave up 8 bases, with 10 bases separating them. There are 13 residues in the CDR3. TCRdb re-analysed the 5' RACE reads in MiXCR, keeping a single row per CDR3 protein. This table has more than 50,000 distinct CDR3 sequences, roughly 12% appearing once. This clonotype originated in an adult who was a healthcare worker with PCR-confirmed SARS-CoV-2 infection or an uninfected control (not recorded which). The sequencing sample was made of whole blood. The chain has TRBV4-1 and TRBJ2-1; possibly TRBD1 for D (6 bases). CDR3 sequence reads: CASSQQQGYEQFF. CDR3 DNA sequence: TGCGCCAGCAGCCAACAACAGGGCTATGAGCAGTTCTTC.